A selection of T cell receptor beta chains follows, all from one sample in a study of response to subunit inactivated influenza vaccine. Via MiXCR, TCRdb re-called the RT-PCR reads, giving one row per CDR3 protein. The data contain 150,000 to 200,000 distinct CDR3 sequences, approximately 12% of them singletons. The same specimen was also included in a second study, on T cells expressing NK-cell markers.

The starting material was CD8+ T cells sorted from PBMCs, obtained 12 days after vaccination. These receptors all come from a man aged 50-59 years who received an inactivated influenza vaccine. Both conserved end residues are part of each CDR3. D genes are given only for firm matches. Expanded clones get a size class; other rows say once, few or many, or leave the size out.

j_call d_call v_call clone_size cdr3_length cdr3_aa cdr3_nt
TRBJ2-7 TRBD1 TRBV6-5 - 14 CASSWTGGNYEQYF TGTGCCAGCAGTTGGACAGGGGGCAACTACGAGCAGTACTTC
TRBJ2-5 TRBD2 TRBV14 few 16 CASSQDRAGGRETQYF TGTGCCAGCAGCCAAGATCGAGCGGGGGGGCGAGAGACCCAGTACTTC
TRBJ2-1 - TRBV7-9 many 14 CASRSGTHNNEQFF TGTGCCAGCAGGTCCGGGACTCATAACAATGAGCAGTTCTTC
TRBJ2-7 TRBD1 TRBV5-6 few 16 CASSETPGQGHYEQYF TGTGCCAGCAGCGAAACCCCGGGACAGGGTCACTACGAGCAGTACTTC
TRBJ2-1 - TRBV3-1 - 15 CASSQDGADYNEQFF TGTGCCAGCAGCCAAGACGGGGCAGATTACAATGAGCAGTTCTTC
TRBJ2-6 - TRBV23-1 - 20 CASSGGLRTVNVSGANVLTF TGCGCCAGCAGCGGGGGATTGAGGACAGTCAATGTCTCTGGGGCCAACGTCCTGACTTTC
TRBJ1-5 - TRBV12-3/TRBV12-4 many 13 CASSFMGNQPQHF TGTGCCAGCAGTTTCATGGGGAATCAGCCCCAGCATTTT
TRBJ2-1 - TRBV20-1 few 15 CSARDPGGVSNEQFF TGCAGTGCTAGAGATCCGGGGGGCGTAAGCAATGAGCAGTTCTTC
TRBJ2-1 - TRBV7-6 - 15 CASSTGTAVYNEQFF TGTGCCAGCAGCACCGGGACGGCAGTATACAATGAGCAGTTCTTC
TRBJ2-5 - TRBV11-2 - 15 CASSLVRGKQETQYF TGTGCCAGCAGCTTAGTTCGGGGGAAACAAGAGACCCAGTACTTC
TRBJ2-1 TRBD1 TRBV7-9 - 15 CASSLVQGAYNEQFF TGTGCCAGCAGCTTAGTCCAGGGGGCTTACAATGAGCAGTTCTTC
TRBJ2-5 - TRBV7-9 - 16 CASSLGFWENQETQYF TGTGCCAGCAGCTTAGGGTTTTGGGAGAATCAAGAGACCCAGTACTTC
TRBJ2-1 - TRBV7-9 few 15 CASSLDRTAYNEQFF TGTGCCAGCAGCTTAGATCGGACAGCCTACAATGAGCAGTTCTTC
TRBJ2-1 TRBD2 TRBV15 few 16 CATSGPKGLADNEQFF TGTGCCACCAGCGGTCCGAAGGGACTAGCGGACAATGAGCAGTTCTTC
TRBJ2-3 - TRBV28 few 16 CASSILRAHGPDTQYF TGTGCCAGCAGTATCCTACGGGCCCACGGTCCAGATACGCAGTATTTT
TRBJ2-3 TRBD2 TRBV6-1 - 16 CASSGFAGGVPDTQYF TGTGCCAGCAGTGGGTTTGCGGGAGGGGTCCCAGATACGCAGTATTTT
TRBJ2-2 TRBD2 TRBV20-1 many 15 CSARDRGANTGELFF TGCAGTGCTAGAGATCGGGGGGCGAACACCGGGGAGCTGTTTTTT
TRBJ2-7 TRBD2 TRBV9 few 15 CASSPGTSSGYEQYF TGTGCCAGCAGCCCTGGGACTAGCTCCGGCTACGAGCAGTACTTC
TRBJ2-5 TRBD1 TRBV9 few 14 CASSATGLRETQYF TGTGCCAGCAGCGCGACAGGGTTGAGAGAGACCCAGTACTTC
TRBJ2-4 - TRBV12-3/TRBV12-4 many 14 CASSYGEAKNIQYF TGTGCCAGCAGTTACGGAGAGGCCAAAAACATTCAGTACTTC
TRBJ2-1 TRBD2 TRBV24-1 few 18 CATSAPRSGTSSYNEQFF TGTGCCACCAGTGCTCCGAGATCTGGGACTAGCTCCTACAATGAGCAGTTCTTC
TRBJ2-2 TRBD1 TRBV9 - 18 CASSVGQGARTDTGELFF TGTGCCAGCAGCGTAGGACAGGGGGCTCGGACGGACACCGGGGAGCTGTTTTTT
TRBJ2-1 - TRBV7-9 - 15 CASSLGDVTYNEQFF TGTGCCAGCAGCTTAGGGGACGTAACCTACAATGAGCAGTTCTTC
TRBJ2-2 - TRBV2 few 15 CASSESRTGTGELFF TGTGCCAGCAGTGAATCCCGGACGGGCACCGGGGAGCTGTTTTTT
TRBJ2-1 TRBD2 TRBV11-1 - 16 CASSLYREVSYNEQFF TGTGCCAGCAGCTTATATCGGGAGGTTTCCTACAATGAGCAGTTCTTC
TRBJ2-7 - TRBV13 - 12 CASSARAGEQYF TGTGCCAGCAGCGCTAGGGCAGGAGAGCAGTACTTC
TRBJ1-1 - TRBV4-1 many 14 CASSPQITGAEAFF TGCGCCAGCAGCCCACAAATAACTGGCGCTGAAGCTTTCTTT
TRBJ2-3 TRBD2 TRBV15 - 15 CATSRESLAGDTQYF TGTGCCACCAGCAGAGAATCACTAGCGGGAGATACGCAGTATTTT
TRBJ1-1 - TRBV4-1 few 13 CASSQAGATEAFF TGCGCCAGCAGCCAAGCAGGGGCCACTGAAGCTTTCTTT
TRBJ2-1 - TRBV30 few 13 CACYRQLPNEQFF TGTGCCTGCTACAGGCAGCTTCCTAATGAGCAGTTCTTC